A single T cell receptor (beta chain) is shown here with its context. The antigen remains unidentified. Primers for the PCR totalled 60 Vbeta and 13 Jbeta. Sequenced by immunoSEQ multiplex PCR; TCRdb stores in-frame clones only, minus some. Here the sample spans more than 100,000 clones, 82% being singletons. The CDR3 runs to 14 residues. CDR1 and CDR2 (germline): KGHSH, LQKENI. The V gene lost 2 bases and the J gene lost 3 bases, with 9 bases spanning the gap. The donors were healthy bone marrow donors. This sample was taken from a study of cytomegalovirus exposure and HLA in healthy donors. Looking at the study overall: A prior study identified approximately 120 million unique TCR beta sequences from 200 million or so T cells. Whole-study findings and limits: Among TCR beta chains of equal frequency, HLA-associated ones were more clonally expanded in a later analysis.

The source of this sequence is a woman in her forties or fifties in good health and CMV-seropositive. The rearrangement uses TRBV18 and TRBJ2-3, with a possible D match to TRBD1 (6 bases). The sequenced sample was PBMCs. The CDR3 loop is CASSPGGGTDTQYF. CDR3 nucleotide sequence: TGTGCCAGCTCACCAGGGGGCGGAACAGATACGCAGTATTTT.